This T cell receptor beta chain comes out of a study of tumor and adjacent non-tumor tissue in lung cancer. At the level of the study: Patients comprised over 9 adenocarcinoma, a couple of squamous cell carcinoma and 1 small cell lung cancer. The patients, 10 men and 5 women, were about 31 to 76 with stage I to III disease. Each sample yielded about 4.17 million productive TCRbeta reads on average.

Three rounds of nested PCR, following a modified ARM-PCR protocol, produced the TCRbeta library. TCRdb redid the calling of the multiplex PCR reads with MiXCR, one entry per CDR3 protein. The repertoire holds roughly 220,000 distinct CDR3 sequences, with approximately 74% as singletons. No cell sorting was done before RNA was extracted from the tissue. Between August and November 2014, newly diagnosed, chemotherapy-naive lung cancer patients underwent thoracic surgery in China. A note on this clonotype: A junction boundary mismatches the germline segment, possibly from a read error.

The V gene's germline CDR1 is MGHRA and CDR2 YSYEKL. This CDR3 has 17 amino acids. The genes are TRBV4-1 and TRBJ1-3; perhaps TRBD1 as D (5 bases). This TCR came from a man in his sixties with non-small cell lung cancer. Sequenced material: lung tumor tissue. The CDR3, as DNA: TGTGCCAGCTGCCAAGTCTCCTCCGGGGGGGGTGGAAACACCATATATTTT. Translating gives CASCQVSSGGGGNTIYF.